This TCR beta chain was profiled in a study of vaccination and CD4 T cells after COVID-19. The overall study: Post-COVID samples had a sampling time that fell a median around 93 days after diagnosis (range 35 to 161).

The Oncomine TCR Beta short-read assay was applied to DNA of cultured CD4+ T cells. TCRdb re-called the PCR reads through MiXCR, storing one row per CDR3 protein. The data contain some 15,000 distinct CDR3 sequences, about four fifths of them singletons. Notes on this clonotype: The antigen remains undetermined.

Treatment of the sample: roughly nine-day PBMC culture with coronavirus spike peptide pools or control peptides (ViraFEST assay). PBMCs were cultured at two million per well with 7.5 to 10 IU/ml IL-2 and 8.5 to 10 ug/ml peptide pools. The sequence derives from a human donor who had recovered from COVID-19. The material sequenced was CD4+ T cells from blood, cultured in vitro.

The CDR3 DNA reads TGTGCCTGGAGTGTATTATCCCTTGGGGGATCACCCCTCCACTTT. Translation: CAWSVLSLGGSPLHF. This rearrangement joins TRBV30 to TRBJ1-6, with a weak D call TRBD1 (5 bases). With 0 bases removed from V and 10 bases from J, the gap between germline ends came to 16 bases. CDR1 GTSNPN and CDR2 SVGIG come from the germline V gene (reference sequence). The CDR3 extends over 15 amino acids.